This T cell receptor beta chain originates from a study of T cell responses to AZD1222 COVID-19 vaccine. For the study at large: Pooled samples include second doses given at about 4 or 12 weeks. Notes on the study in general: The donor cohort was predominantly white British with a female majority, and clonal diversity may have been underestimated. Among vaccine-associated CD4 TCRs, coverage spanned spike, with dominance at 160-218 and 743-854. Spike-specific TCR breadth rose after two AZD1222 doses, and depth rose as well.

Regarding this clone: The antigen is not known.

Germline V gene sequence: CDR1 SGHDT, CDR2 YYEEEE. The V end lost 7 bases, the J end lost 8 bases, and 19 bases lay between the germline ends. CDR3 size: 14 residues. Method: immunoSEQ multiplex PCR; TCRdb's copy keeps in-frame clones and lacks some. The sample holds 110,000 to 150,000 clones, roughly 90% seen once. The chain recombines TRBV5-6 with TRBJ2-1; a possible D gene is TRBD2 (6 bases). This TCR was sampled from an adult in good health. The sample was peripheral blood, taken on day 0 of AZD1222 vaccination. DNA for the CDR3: TGTGCCAGCGGAAATCTAGCGTTCGTCGATGAGCAGTTCTTC. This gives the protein CASGNLAFVDEQFF.